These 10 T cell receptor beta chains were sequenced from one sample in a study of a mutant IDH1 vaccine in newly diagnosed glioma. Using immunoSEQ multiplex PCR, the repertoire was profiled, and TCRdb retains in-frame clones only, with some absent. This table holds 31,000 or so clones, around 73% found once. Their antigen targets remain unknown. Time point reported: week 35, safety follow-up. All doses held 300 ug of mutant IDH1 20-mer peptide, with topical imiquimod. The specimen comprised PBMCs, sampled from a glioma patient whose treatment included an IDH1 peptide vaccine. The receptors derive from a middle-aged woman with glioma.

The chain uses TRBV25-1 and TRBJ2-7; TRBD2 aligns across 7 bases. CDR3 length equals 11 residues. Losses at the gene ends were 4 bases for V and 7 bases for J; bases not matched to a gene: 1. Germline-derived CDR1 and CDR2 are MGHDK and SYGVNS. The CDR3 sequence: CASSGGGEQYF. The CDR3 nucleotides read TGTGCCAGCAGTGGCGGGGGTGAGCAGTACTTC.

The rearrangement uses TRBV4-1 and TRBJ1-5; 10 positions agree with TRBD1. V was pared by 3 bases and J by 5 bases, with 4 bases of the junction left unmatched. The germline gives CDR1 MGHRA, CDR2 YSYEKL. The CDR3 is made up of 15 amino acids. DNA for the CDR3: TGCGCCAGCAGCCAGGGGACAGGGGTTTATCAGCCCCAGCATTTT. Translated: CASSQGTGVYQPQHF.

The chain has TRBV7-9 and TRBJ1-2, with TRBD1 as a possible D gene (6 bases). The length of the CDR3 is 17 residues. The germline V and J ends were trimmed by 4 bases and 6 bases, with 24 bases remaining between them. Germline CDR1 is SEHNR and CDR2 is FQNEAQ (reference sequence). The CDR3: CASSWGALNIDRNGYTF. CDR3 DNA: TGTGCCAGCAGCTGGGGGGCCCTCAACATAGACAGGAATGGCTACACCTTC.

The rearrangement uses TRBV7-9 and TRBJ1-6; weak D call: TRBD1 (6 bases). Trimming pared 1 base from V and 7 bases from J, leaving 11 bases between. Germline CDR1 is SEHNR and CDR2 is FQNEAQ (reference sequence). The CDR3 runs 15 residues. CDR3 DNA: TGTGCCAGCAGCTTAGTTGGGGGCGAGAATTCACCCCTCCACTTT. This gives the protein CASSLVGGENSPLHF.

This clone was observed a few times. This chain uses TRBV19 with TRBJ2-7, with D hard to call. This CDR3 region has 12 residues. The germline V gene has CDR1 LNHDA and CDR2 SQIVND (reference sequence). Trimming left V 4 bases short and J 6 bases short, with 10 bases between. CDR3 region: CASSTSRFEQYF. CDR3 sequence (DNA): TGTGCCAGTAGTACCTCCAGGTTCGAGCAGTACTTC.

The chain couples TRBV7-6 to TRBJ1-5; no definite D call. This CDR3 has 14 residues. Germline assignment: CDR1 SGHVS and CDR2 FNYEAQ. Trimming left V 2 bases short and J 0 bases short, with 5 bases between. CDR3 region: CASSLSDSNQPQHF. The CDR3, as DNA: TGTGCCAGCAGCTTAAGCGATAGCAATCAGCCCCAGCATTTT.

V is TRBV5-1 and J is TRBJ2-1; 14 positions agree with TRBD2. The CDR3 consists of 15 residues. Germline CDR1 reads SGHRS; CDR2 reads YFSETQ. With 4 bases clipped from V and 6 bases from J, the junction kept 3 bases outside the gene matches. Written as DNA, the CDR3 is TGCGCCAGCAGCGGGGGGACTAGCGGGAGCAATGAGCAGTTCTTC. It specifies CASSGGTSGSNEQFF.

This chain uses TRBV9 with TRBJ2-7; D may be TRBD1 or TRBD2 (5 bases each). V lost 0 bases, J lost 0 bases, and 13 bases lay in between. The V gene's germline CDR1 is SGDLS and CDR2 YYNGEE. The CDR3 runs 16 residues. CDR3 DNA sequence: TGTGCCAGCAGCGTAGAGGGGACGGGCGTCTCCTACGAGCAGTACTTC. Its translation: CASSVEGTGVSYEQYF.

The CDR3 coding sequence is TGTGCCAGCAGTTACTCACGTACGGGGGGCCCTCTCGAGCAGTACTTC. Translating gives CASSYSRTGGPLEQYF. The V and J genes are TRBV6-6 and TRBJ2-7; the D gene is possibly TRBD2 (7 bases). V lost 0 bases and J lost 6, with 18 bases in between. The CDR3 is made up of 16 amino acids. Germline V gives CDR1 MNHNY, CDR2 SVGAGI (reference sequence).

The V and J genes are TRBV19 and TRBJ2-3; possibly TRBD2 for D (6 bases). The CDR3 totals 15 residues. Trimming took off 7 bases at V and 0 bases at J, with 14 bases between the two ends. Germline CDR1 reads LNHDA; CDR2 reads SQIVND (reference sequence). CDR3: CASNPTGLSTDTQYF. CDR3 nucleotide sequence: TGTGCCAGTAACCCGACGGGACTGAGCACAGATACGCAGTATTTT. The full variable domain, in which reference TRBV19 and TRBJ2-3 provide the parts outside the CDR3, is DGGITQSPKYLFRKEGQNVTLSCEQNLNHDAMYWYRQDPGQGLRLIYYSQIVNDFQKGDIAEGYSVSREKKESFPLTVTSAQKNPTAFYLCASNPTGLSTDTQYFGPGTRLTVL.